The T cell receptor (beta chain) described here comes from a study of cytomegalovirus exposure and HLA in healthy donors. On the study more broadly: Most donors, 81% of a few hundred genotyped, fell in the Caucasian-associated ancestry cluster. Study outcomes and limitations: In a later analysis, at a false discovery rate of 0.05, under 20,000 TCR beta sequences were associated with HLA alleles. Some V segments (TRBV6-2 and TRBV6-3 among them) were excluded as indistinguishable.

Vbeta (60) and Jbeta (13) primers were used in the PCR. Generated by immunoSEQ multiplex PCR, the TCRdb table keeps only in-frame clones and is missing some. This table holds 110,000 to 150,000 clones, around 82% found once. The germline V and J ends were trimmed by 1 base and 5 bases, with 12 bases remaining between them. CDR3 length: 14 residues. This clone was observed once. Its antigen is not identified. Sequencing was carried out using PBMCs. The chain joins TRBV5-3 to TRBJ1-2; D uncertain. TRBV5-3 is identified as an open reading frame with a role that is uncertain. This receptor was obtained from a woman between 18 and 29 years old in good health and CMV-seropositive. CDR3 in DNA: TGTGCCAGAAGCTTGTTCGTACGCAGTTATGGCTACACCTTC. Translating gives CARSLFVRSYGYTF.